This passage covers 15 T cell receptor beta chains from one sample sequenced in a study of blood T cell repertoires in COVID-19. Method: immunoSEQ multiplex PCR; TCRdb's copy keeps in-frame clones and lacks some. In the table there are 200,000 to 300,000 clones, approximately 86% of which are singletons. Sample: peripheral blood. These receptors were taken from an older woman with COVID-19, enrolled during active disease.

This chain links TRBV7-8 with TRBJ1-6, with D unresolved. Germline CDR1 SGHVS, CDR2 FQNEAQ. The CDR3 totals 16 residues. Trimming cost V 1 base and J 6 bases, with 13 bases left between them. CDR3 amino acids: CASSLGSPDGNSPLHF. DNA of the CDR3: TGTGCCAGCAGCTTAGGTAGCCCGGATGGTAATTCACCCCTCCACTTT.

The chain recombines TRBV5-4 with TRBJ1-6, with D perhaps TRBD1 (6 bases). The germline CDR1 and CDR2 sequences are SGHNT and YYREEE (reference sequence). Trimming stripped 2 bases from V and 9 bases from J, with 12 bases between. CDR3 size: 14 residues. The CDR3 coding sequence is TGTGCCAGCAGCTTATTCGGCAGGGGTTCACCCCTCCACTTT. This gives the protein CASSLFGRGSPLHF.

This chain joins TRBV28 and TRBJ1-4; TRBD1 is a possible D gene (6 bases). There are 15 residues in the CDR3. Trimming stripped 6 bases from V and 10 bases from J, with 21 bases between. CDR1 and CDR2 (germline): MDHEN, SYDVKM. The DNA of the CDR3 is TGTGCCAGCAGCCGATACAGGGTTAGCTTTGGAAAACTGTTTTTT. This sequence encodes CASSRYRVSFGKLFF.

The chain carries TRBV15 and TRBJ2-5; D perhaps matches TRBD1 (7 bases). Looked up from germline, CDR1 is LNHNV and CDR2 is YYDKDF (reference sequence). The CDR3 is made up of 14 amino acids. V lost 3 bases and J 8 bases, leaving 16 bases between the germline ends. The CDR3 loop reads CATSRTGRSDTQYF. Written as DNA, the CDR3 is TGTGCCACCAGCAGGACAGGGAGGTCAGACACCCAGTACTTC.

V is TRBV2 and J is TRBJ1-2, with 10 bases matching TRBD1. This CDR3 has 15 residues. The V gene's germline CDR1 is SNHLY and CDR2 FYNNEI. V lost 10 bases, J lost 1 base, and 9 bases stayed unmatched. CDR3 sequence reads: CATTGGQGNNYGYTF. CDR3 DNA sequence: TGTGCCACCACTGGGGGACAGGGGAATAACTATGGCTACACCTTC.

This clone was seen a single time. The chain employs TRBV19 and TRBJ2-7; D is possibly TRBD1 (5 bases). The germline V gene has CDR1 LNHDA and CDR2 SQIVND (reference sequence). The germline V and J ends were trimmed by 4 bases and 0 bases, with 13 bases remaining between them. The CDR3 contains 15 residues. The CDR3, as DNA: TGTGCCAGTAGTACCCTGGGGCCAGGCTCCTACGAGCAGTACTTC. It translates to CASSTLGPGSYEQYF.

The chain employs TRBV5-1 and TRBJ1-4, with D unclear. The V gene lost 0 bases and the J gene lost 5 bases, with 14 bases spanning the gap. The CDR3 runs to 16 residues. In germline, CDR1 is SGHRS, CDR2 YFSETQ. CDR3 DNA sequence: TGCGCCAGCAGCTTGGACAAAGCGGCCTCGAATGAAAAACTGTTTTTT. This encodes CASSLDKAASNEKLFF.

The rearrangement joins TRBV5-1 to TRBJ2-2; tentatively, D is TRBD1 (6 bases). The CDR3 consists of 13 residues. V lost 7 bases to trimming and J lost 6 bases, with 13 bases between them. Germline V lookup: CDR1 SGHRS, CDR2 YFSETQ. The CDR3 DNA follows: TGCGCCAGCCGACCCACAGGGCCCGGGGAGCTGTTTTTT. Translation: CASRPTGPGELFF. Full variable domain (outside the CDR3, taken from reference TRBV5-1 and TRBJ2-2): KAGVTQTPRYLIKTRGQQVTLSCSPISGHRSVSWYQQTPGQGLQFLFEYFSETQRNKGNFPGRFSGRQFSNSRSEMNVSTLELGDSALYLCASRPTGPGELFFGEGSRLTVL.

This clone turned up a few times. The J gene is TRBJ2-7, the V gene TRBV10-3; D is undetermined. Trimming shortened V by 6 bases and J by 0 bases, and 12 bases separated the two germline ends. CDR1 is ENHRY and CDR2 is SYGVKD in the germline V gene. This CDR3 spans 14 amino acids. CDR3 nucleotides: TGTGCCATCAGGGCACTCTCTAGCTCCTACGAGCAGTACTTC. It is translated as CAIRALSSSYEQYF.

The CDR3 loop is CASSLLSWAQEKLFF. The CDR3, as DNA: TGTGCCAGCAGCTTACTCAGCTGGGCTCAGGAAAAACTGTTTTTT. J is TRBJ1-4 and V is TRBV7-9; D gene unclear. Trimming stripped 2 bases from V and 8 bases from J, with 15 bases between. The CDR3 covers 15 residues. Germline V lookup: CDR1 SEHNR, CDR2 FQNEAQ (reference sequence).

This chain uses TRBV6-2 or TRBV6-3 with TRBJ2-7, with a weak D call TRBD1 (7 bases). Between the trimmed V and J ends, which lost 2 bases and 3 bases, there was a span of 14 bases. The germline V gene encodes CDR1 MNHEY and CDR2 SVGEGT. CDR3 length: 15 amino acids. The CDR3 region is CASSYPGDRDYEQYF. CDR3 nucleotides: TGTGCCAGCAGTTACCCGGGAGACAGGGACTACGAGCAGTACTTC.

The chain uses TRBV7-3 and TRBJ1-2; D unclear. V gave up 1 base and J gave up 6 bases, with 15 bases separating them. CDR3 length: 15 residues. The germline CDR1 and CDR2 sequences are SGHTA and FQGTGA. In DNA, the CDR3 is TGTGCCAGCAGCTTAATCGGTTCACCCGAGAATGGCTACACCTTC. Protein: CASSLIGSPENGYTF.

This chain uses TRBV25-1 with TRBJ1-1; 7 bases align to TRBD1. V dropped 8 bases and J dropped 5; count of bases not matched to a gene: 11. Per the germline V gene, CDR1 is MGHDK and CDR2 is SYGVNS. The CDR3 runs to 14 residues. CDR3 protein: CASGNRGPETEAFF. DNA for the CDR3: TGTGCCAGCGGAAACAGGGGACCGGAGACTGAAGCTTTCTTT. The full variable domain, with the rest looked up from reference TRBV25-1 and TRBJ1-1, is EADIYQTPRYLVIGTGKKITLECSQTMGHDKMYWYQQDPGMELHLIHYSYGVNSTEKGDLSSESTVSRIRTEHFPLTLESARPSHTSQYLCASGNRGPETEAFFGQGTRLTVV.

The V and J genes are TRBV10-1 and TRBJ1-2; 7 bases match TRBD1. CDR1 and CDR2 (germline): WNHNN, SYGVQD (reference sequence). V was clipped by 6 bases and J by 3 bases; unmatched bases: 19. The CDR3 spans 18 residues. This chain's CDR3 is CASRPDRAETLRDYGYTF. The CDR3 bases are TGCGCCAGCAGGCCCGACAGGGCTGAGACCTTACGGGACTATGGCTACACCTTC.

V is TRBV29-1 and J is TRBJ2-3; 11 bases line up with TRBD2. The junction had 6 bases not matched to a gene; V was cut back by 0 bases and J by 7 bases. This CDR3 contains 15 residues. The germline V gene encodes CDR1 SQVTM and CDR2 ANQGSEA. The DNA of the CDR3 is TGCAGCGTTGAAGATCCCACTAGCGGGGGTTATACGCAGTATTTT. Translating it yields CSVEDPTSGGYTQYF.